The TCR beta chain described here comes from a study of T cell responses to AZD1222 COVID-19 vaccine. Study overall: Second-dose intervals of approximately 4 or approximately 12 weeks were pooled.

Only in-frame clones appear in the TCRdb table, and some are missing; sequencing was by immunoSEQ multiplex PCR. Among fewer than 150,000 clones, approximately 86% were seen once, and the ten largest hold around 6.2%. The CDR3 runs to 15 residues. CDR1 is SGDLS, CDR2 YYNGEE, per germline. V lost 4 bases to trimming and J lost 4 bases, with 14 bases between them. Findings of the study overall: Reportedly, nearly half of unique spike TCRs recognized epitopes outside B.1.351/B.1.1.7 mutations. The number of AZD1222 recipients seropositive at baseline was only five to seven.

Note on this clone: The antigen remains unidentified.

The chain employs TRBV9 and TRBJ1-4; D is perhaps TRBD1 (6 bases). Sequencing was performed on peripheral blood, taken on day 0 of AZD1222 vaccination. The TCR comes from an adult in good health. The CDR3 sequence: CASSPKGGLNEKLFF. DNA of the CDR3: TGTGCCAGCAGCCCCAAGGGGGGACTTAATGAAAAACTGTTTTTT. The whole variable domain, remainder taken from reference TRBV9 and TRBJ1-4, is DSGVTQTPKHLITATGQRVTLRCSPRSGDLSVYWYQQSLDQGLQFLIQYYNGEERAKGNILERFSAQQFPDLHSELNLSSLELGDSALYFCASSPKGGLNEKLFFGSGTQLSVL.